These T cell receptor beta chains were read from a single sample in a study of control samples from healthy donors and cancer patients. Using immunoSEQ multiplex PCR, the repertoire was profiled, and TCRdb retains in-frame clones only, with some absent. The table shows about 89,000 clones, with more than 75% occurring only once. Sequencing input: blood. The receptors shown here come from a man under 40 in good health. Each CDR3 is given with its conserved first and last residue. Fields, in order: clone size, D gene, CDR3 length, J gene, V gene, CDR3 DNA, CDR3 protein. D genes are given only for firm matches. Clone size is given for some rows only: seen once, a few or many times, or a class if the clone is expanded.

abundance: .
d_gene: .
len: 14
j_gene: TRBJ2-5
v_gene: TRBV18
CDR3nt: TGTGCCAGCTCACCACCAACCAGCCAAGAGACCCAGTACTTC
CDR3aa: CASSPPTSQETQYF

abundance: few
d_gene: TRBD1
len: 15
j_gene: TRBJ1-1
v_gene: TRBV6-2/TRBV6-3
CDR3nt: TGTGCCAGCAGTCGCGCGACGGACAGGGGCACTGAAGCTTTCTTT
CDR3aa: CASSRATDRGTEAFF

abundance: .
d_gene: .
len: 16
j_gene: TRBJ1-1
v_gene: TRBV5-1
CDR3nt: TGCGCCAGCAGCTTGGCCGGACTCCCTGAGAACACTGAAGCTTTCTTT
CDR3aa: CASSLAGLPENTEAFF

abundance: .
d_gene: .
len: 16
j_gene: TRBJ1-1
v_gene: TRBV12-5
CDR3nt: TGTGCTAGTGGTTTGCCCCCTGCGGGGATTTTCACTGAAGCTTTCTTT
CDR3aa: CASGLPPAGIFTEAFF

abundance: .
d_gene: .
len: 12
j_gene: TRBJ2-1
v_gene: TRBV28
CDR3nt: TGTGCCAGCAGTTTATCCAACAATGAGCAGTTCTTC
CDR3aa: CASSLSNNEQFF

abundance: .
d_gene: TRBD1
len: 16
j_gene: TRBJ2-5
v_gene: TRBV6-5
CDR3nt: TGTGCCAGCAGTTTCGAACTATCCGGGACAGCAGAGACCCAGTACTTC
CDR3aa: CASSFELSGTAETQYF

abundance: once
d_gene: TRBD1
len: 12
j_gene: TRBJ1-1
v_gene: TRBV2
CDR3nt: TGTGCCAGCAGTAACCGACAGGGTTCAGTTTTCTTT
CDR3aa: CASSNRQGSVFF

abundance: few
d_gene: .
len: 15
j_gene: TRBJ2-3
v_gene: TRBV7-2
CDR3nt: TGTGCCAGCAGCTTCACGGGGACCGGCACAGATACGCAGTATTTT
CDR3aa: CASSFTGTGTDTQYF

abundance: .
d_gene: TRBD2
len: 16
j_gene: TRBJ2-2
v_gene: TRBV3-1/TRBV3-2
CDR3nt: TGTGCCAGCAGCCAAATAGCGGGGGTCTCCACCGGGGAGCTGTTTTTT
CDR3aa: CASSQIAGVSTGELFF

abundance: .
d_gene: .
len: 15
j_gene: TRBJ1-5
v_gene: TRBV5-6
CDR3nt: TGTGCCAGCAGCTTGGGGATTCGGGACAATCAGCCCCAGCATTTT
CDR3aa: CASSLGIRDNQPQHF

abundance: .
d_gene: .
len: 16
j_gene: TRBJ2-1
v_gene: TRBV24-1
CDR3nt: TGTGCCACCAGTGATTTTCAAGGGGGTCAGGACAATGAGCAGTTCTTC
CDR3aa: CATSDFQGGQDNEQFF

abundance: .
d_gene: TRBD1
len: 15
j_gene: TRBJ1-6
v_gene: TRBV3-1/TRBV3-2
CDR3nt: TGTGCCAGCAGCCACCCGGGACAGGGGAATTCACCCCTCCACTTT
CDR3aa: CASSHPGQGNSPLHF

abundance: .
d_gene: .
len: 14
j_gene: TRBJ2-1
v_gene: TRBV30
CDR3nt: TGTGCCTGGAGCCTAGAGAGGCAAGGGAATGAGCAGTTCTTC
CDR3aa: CAWSLERQGNEQFF

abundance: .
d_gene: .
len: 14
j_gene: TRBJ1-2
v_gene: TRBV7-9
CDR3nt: TGTGCCAGCAGCTTAGACAGGGCCAACTATGGCTACACCTTC
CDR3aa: CASSLDRANYGYTF

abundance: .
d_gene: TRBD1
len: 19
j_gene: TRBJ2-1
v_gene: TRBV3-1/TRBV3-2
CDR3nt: TGTGCCAGCAGCCACGTCCCGGGACAGGGTTCGGGGCCCTACAATGAGCAGTTCTTC
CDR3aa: CASSHVPGQGSGPYNEQFF

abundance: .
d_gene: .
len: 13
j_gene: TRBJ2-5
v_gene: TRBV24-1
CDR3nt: TGTGCCACCAGTGATTTGTATAAGGAGACCCAGTACTTC
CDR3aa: CATSDLYKETQYF

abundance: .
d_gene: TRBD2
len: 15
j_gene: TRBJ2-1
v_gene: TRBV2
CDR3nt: TGTGCCAGCAGCCCCCTAGCGGGGGAGGTAAATGAGCAGTTCTTC
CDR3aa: CASSPLAGEVNEQFF

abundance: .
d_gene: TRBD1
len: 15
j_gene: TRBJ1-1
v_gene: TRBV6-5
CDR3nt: TGTGCCAGCAGTCCCGCCGACAGGGGCGGAACTGAAGCTTTCTTT
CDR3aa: CASSPADRGGTEAFF

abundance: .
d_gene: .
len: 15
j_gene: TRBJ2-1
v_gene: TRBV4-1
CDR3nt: TGCGCCAGCAGCCAAGATCTTACGTCTACCCTCGGGCAGTTCTTC
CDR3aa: CASSQDLTSTLGQFF

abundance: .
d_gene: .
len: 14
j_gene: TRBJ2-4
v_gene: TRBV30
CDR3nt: TGTGCCTGGAGTGCAAGGACAGTCAAAAACATTCAGTACTTC
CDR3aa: CAWSARTVKNIQYF

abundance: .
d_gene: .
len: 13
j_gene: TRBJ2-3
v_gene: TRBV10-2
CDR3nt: TGCGCCAGCAGTGTGGGCAGGGCAGATACGCAGTATTTT
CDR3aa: CASSVGRADTQYF

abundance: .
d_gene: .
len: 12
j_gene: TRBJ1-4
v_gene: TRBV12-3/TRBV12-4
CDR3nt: TGTGCCAGCAGTTTGGGCCGTGAAAAACTGTTTTTT
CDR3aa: CASSLGREKLFF

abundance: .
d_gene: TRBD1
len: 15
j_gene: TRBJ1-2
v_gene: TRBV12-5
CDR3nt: TGTGCTAGTGGTTCGGGACAGGGGCGTAACTATGGCTACACCTTC
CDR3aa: CASGSGQGRNYGYTF

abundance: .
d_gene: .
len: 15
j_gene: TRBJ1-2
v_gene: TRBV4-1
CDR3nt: TGCGCCAGCAGCCAAGATTACAGTCCTAACTATGGCTACACCTTC
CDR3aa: CASSQDYSPNYGYTF